What follows are 22 T cell receptor beta chains derived from one specimen sequenced in a study of beta chain features in type 1 diabetes. Whole-study results and caveats: When Type 1 diabetes patients were examined, their TCRB CDR3s proved moderately but significantly shorter in all four CD4+ subsets.

The entirety of the isolated RNA underwent reverse transcription, so expressed TCRB transcripts were sequenced. Repertoires were generated with immunoSEQ multiplex PCR, while TCRdb's copy carries only in-frame clones and drops some. Here the sample spans approximately 130,000 clones, roughly 17% being singletons. These receptors' targets are unknown. What was sequenced was central memory CD4+ T cells from blood. These receptors originate from a man aged 18 to 30 with type 1 diabetes.

The rearrangement links TRBV5-4 to TRBJ1-1; 7 bases line up with TRBD1. J lost 4 bases, V lost 5 bases, and 11 bases had no gene match. Germline assignment: CDR1 SGHNT and CDR2 YYREEE (reference sequence). The CDR3 covers 15 residues. The CDR3 sequence is CASRTGTGEGTEAFF. In DNA form, the CDR3 reads TGTGCCAGCAGAACCGGCACAGGGGAGGGCACTGAAGCTTTCTTT.

V and J are TRBV18 and TRBJ2-5; D remains unclear. The CDR3 runs 13 residues. Trimming cost V 5 bases and J 3 bases, with 10 bases left between them. The germline V gene encodes CDR1 KGHSH and CDR2 LQKENI. CDR3 protein: CASSFNSEETQYF. In DNA, the CDR3 is TGTGCCAGCTCATTCAACAGCGAAGAGACCCAGTACTTC.

This clone was seen a handful of times. This rearrangement joins TRBV29-1 to TRBJ2-3; 11 positions match TRBD2. Germline CDR1 and CDR2: SQVTM and ANQGSEA. The V and J ends lost 5 bases and 3 bases, in that order; junction bases with no gene match: 7. CDR3 length: 15 amino acids. The CDR3 spells CSVLRLAGTTDTQYF. In DNA, the CDR3 is TGCAGCGTTCTCCGACTAGCGGGGACAACAGATACGCAGTATTTT.

Ten or more counts support this clone. This chain joins TRBV30 and TRBJ2-5, with 14 bases fitting TRBD2. Trimming took 5 bases from V and 4 from J; bases not matched to a gene: 12. Germline V lookup: CDR1 GTSNPN, CDR2 SVGIG (reference sequence). There are 17 residues in the CDR3. CDR3 protein: CAWGGTSGSSPRETQYF. CDR3 sequence (DNA): TGTGCCTGGGGCGGGACTAGCGGGAGCTCTCCCCGAGAGACCCAGTACTTC.

This CDR3 reads CASSLWIGELREQYF. CDR3 sequence (DNA): TGCGCCAGCAGCTTGTGGATCGGGGAGCTGAGGGAGCAGTACTTC. The V gene is TRBV5-1, the J gene TRBJ2-7, with D maybe TRBD2 (5 bases). Germline V gene sequence: CDR1 SGHRS, CDR2 YFSETQ. The CDR3 covers 15 residues. The V end was cut by 1 base, the J end by 7 bases, with 18 bases between.

This clone was recorded a few times. The V gene is TRBV2, the J gene TRBJ2-7; D is possibly TRBD1 (6 bases). V lost 2 bases and J lost 1, with 9 bases in between. This CDR3 has 14 residues. Germline lookup yields CDR1 SNHLY and CDR2 FYNNEI. For the CDR3, the DNA is TGTGCCAGCAGTGAACTAGGGACATCCTACGAGCAGTACTTC. This translates into CASSELGTSYEQYF.

Concerning this clone: The junction differs from germline at one of its ends, possibly a read error. This same CDR3 is encoded by further DNA sequences in the sample. The chain combines TRBV7-7 with TRBJ2-5; a possible D gene is TRBD1 (6 bases). The length of the CDR3 is 13 residues. Per germline, CDR1 SSHAT and CDR2 FNYEAQ (reference sequence). Here the CDR3 reads CASSFSGEETQYF. The CDR3 bases are TGTGCTAGCAGCTTTTCAGGGGAAGAGACCCAGTACTTC.

The chain carries TRBV15 and TRBJ2-7; D is possibly TRBD1 (5 bases). The CDR3 is made up of 14 amino acids. The V end was cut by 1 base, the J end by 1 base, with 8 bases between. CDR1 is LNHNV, CDR2 YYDKDF, per germline (reference sequence). CDR3 DNA: TGTGCCACCAGCAGAGTCAGGGCTTCCTACGAGCAGTACTTC. Translating it yields CATSRVRASYEQYF.

V and J are TRBV4-1 and TRBJ1-5; D gene uncertain. The V gene lost 0 bases and the J gene lost 3 bases, with 6 bases spanning the gap. Germline V gene data show CDR1 as MGHRA and CDR2 as YSYEKL. This CDR3 is built from 14 residues. For the CDR3, the DNA is TGCGCCAGCAGCCAAGATAGGGTCAATCAGCCCCAGCATTTT. Residues: CASSQDRVNQPQHF.

The genes are TRBV2 and TRBJ1-1; maybe TRBD1 (5 bases). V lost 5 bases, J lost 5 bases, and 12 bases lay in between. CDR3 length: 13 amino acids. From germline, CDR1 is SNHLY and CDR2 FYNNEI. The CDR3, as DNA: TGTGCCAGCAGTACGGACAAGCTGACTGAAGCTTTCTTT. Protein sequence: CASSTDKLTEAFF.

This clone was counted at least ten times. The gene calls are TRBV14 and TRBJ1-2; D ambiguous. The CDR3 has 15 amino acids. The germline gives CDR1 SGHDN, CDR2 FVKESK. Trimming took 4 bases from V and 7 from J, leaving 19 bases between them. The CDR3 reads CASSPQVAPGSGYTF. In DNA, the CDR3 is TGTGCCAGCAGCCCGCAGGTGGCTCCGGGTAGTGGCTACACCTTC.

V is TRBV28 and J is TRBJ1-1; D unresolved. V lost 4 bases and J lost 5, with 8 bases in between. This CDR3 comprises 12 residues. Germline lookup yields CDR1 MDHEN and CDR2 SYDVKM. This chain's CDR3 is CASSSRRTEAFF. For the CDR3, the DNA is TGTGCCAGCAGTTCCCGGCGGACTGAAGCTTTCTTT.

This chain links TRBV4-1 with TRBJ2-1, with 7 nucleotides matching TRBD1. Trimming at V came to 3 bases and at J to 0 bases, leaving 8 bases not matched to a gene. CDR1 is MGHRA, CDR2 YSYEKL, per germline. This CDR3 has 17 residues. CDR3: CASSQLPGQRSYNEQFF. The CDR3 DNA is TGCGCCAGCAGCCAGTTACCGGGACAGCGCTCCTACAATGAGCAGTTCTTC.

This chain links TRBV6-5 with TRBJ1-2; TRBD1 agrees at 9 bases. The CDR3 loop spans 14 amino acids. V shed 6 bases and J 7 bases; nucleotides not matched to a gene: 9. Germline CDR1 MNHEY, CDR2 SVGAGI. CDR3 region: CASSSDTGGLGYTF. CDR3 in DNA: TGTGCCAGCAGCTCGGACACAGGGGGCCTTGGCTACACCTTC.

A few counts support this clone. This sequence joins TRBV6-4 and TRBJ1-2; 7 nucleotides align to TRBD1. Losses at the gene ends were 4 bases for V and 4 bases for J; bases not matched to a gene: 0. The CDR3 extends over 12 amino acids. Looked up from germline, CDR1 is MRHNA and CDR2 is SNTAGT. The CDR3 loop reads CASSGQGYGYTF. The CDR3 DNA sequence: TGTGCCAGCAGTGGACAGGGCTATGGCTACACCTTC.

At least ten counts were recorded for this clone. Other DNA sequences in the sample encode the same CDR3. This chain connects TRBV5-4 to TRBJ2-5; a possible D gene is TRBD1 (5 bases). The CDR3 covers 13 residues. V was shortened by 5 bases and J by 2 bases, with 10 bases between the two germline ends. CDR1 and CDR2 from the germline V gene are SGHNT and YYREEE (reference sequence). The CDR3 reads CASSLPGQETQYF. The CDR3 nucleotides are TGTGCCAGCAGTTTGCCAGGGCAAGAGACCCAGTACTTC.

V gene TRBV30 combines with J gene TRBJ2-7, with 9 bases that match TRBD2. This CDR3 spans 14 amino acids. CDR1 is GTSNPN and CDR2 is SVGIG in the germline V gene (reference sequence). Trimming cost V 2 bases and J 3 bases; bases outside gene matches: 5. CDR3 sequence: CAWSWGSGGYEQYF. CDR3 coding DNA: TGTGCCTGGAGTTGGGGTAGCGGGGGCTACGAGCAGTACTTC. Full variable domain (outside the CDR3, taken from reference TRBV30 and TRBJ2-7): SQTIHQWPATLVQPVGSPLSLECTVEGTSNPNLYWYRQAAGRGLQLLFYSVGIGQISSEVPQNLSASRPQDRQFILSSKKLLLSDSGFYLCAWSWGSGGYEQYFGPGTRLTVT.

The chain uses TRBV11-2 and TRBJ2-5; 11 bases fit TRBD1. After removal of 5 bases from V and 4 bases from J, the junction contained 9 bases not matched to a gene. Germline CDR1 and CDR2: SGHAT and FQNNGV. The CDR3 is 16 amino acids. Here the CDR3 DNA reads TGTGCCAGCAGCCTCAGGACAGGGGGCTGGGGAGAGACCCAGTACTTC. Its protein product is CASSLRTGGWGETQYF.

DNA for the CDR3: TGCAGTGCTAAACGGCAGAGGGAGTATTTT. Translation gives CSAKRQREYF. This chain uses TRBV20-1 with TRBJ2-3; a weak D match, TRBD2 (5 bases). V dropped 4 bases and J dropped 13 bases, with 12 bases sitting between them. Looked up from germline, CDR1 is DFQATT and CDR2 is SNEGSKA (reference sequence). This CDR3 contains 10 residues.

This clone was detected only a few times. This sequence joins TRBV2 and TRBJ2-5, with unresolved D. The V end was cut by 8 bases, the J end by 4 bases, with 14 bases between. Germline loops: CDR1 SNHLY, CDR2 FYNNEI. The CDR3 is made up of 13 amino acids. CDR3 DNA: TGTGCCAGCCGACGACAAGCTGGAGAGACCCAGTACTTC. Translation: CASRRQAGETQYF.

The chain's CDR3 is CASSKKGQGQFF. The CDR3 DNA sequence: TGTGCCAGCAGCAAAAAGGGACAGGGTCAGTTCTTC. V and J are TRBV21-1 and TRBJ2-1; the D segment call TRBD1 is taken from the table without a DNA check. TRBV21-1 is shown as a pseudogene. This CDR3 comprises 12 residues.

This clone was counted ten times or more. The V call is TRBV5-1, the J call TRBJ2-1, with a possible D match to TRBD1 (5 bases). V dropped 0 bases and J dropped 5 bases, with 21 bases sitting between them. The CDR3 covers 18 residues. Germline V gene lookup returns CDR1 SGHRS and CDR2 YFSETQ. CDR3 DNA: TGCGCCAGCAGCTTGGCCTCAGGGTTCATAAGTGCGGACAATGAGCAGTTCTTC. Translating gives CASSLASGFISADNEQFF.